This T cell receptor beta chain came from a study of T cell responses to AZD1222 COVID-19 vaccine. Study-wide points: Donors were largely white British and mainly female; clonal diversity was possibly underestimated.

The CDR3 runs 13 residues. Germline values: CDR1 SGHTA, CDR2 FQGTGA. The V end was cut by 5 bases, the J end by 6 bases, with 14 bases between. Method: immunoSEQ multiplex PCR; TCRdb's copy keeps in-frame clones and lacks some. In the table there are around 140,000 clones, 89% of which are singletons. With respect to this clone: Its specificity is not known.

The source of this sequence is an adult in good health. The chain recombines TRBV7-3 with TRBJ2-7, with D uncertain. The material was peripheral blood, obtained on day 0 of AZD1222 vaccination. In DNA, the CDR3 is TGTGCCAGCAGCCTGAGCCGCTCCAGCGAGCAGTACTTC. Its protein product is CASSLSRSSEQYF.